The 25 T cell receptor beta chains below all came from one sample that was sequenced in a study of radiotherapy plus CTLA-4 blockade in lung cancer. TCRdb's copy holds only in-frame clones and misses some; the assay was immunoSEQ multiplex PCR. Here the sample spans tens of thousands of clones, about 72% being singletons. The sequences come from peripheral blood, collected from a patient treated with radiotherapy plus ipilimumab. The receptors here all came from a human donor with non-small cell lung cancer who had a complete response to radiotherapy plus ipilimumab.

The chain joins TRBV21-1 to TRBJ2-7; the D segment call TRBD1 is taken from the table without a DNA check. TRBV21-1 is shown as a pseudogene. The CDR3 totals 13 residues. The CDR3 is CASSDGTAHMQYF. The CDR3 coding sequence is TGTGCCAGCAGCGACGGGACAGCCCACATGCAGTACTTC.

This chain joins TRBV25-1 and TRBJ1-2; the match to TRBD1 covers 9 bases. The CDR3 contains 16 residues. Trimming removed 2 bases from V and 0 bases from J; junction bases left unmatched: 4. Germline CDR1 reads MGHDK; CDR2 reads SYGVNS. This CDR3 reads CASSERGQGPNYGYTF. In nucleotides, the CDR3 is TGTGCCAGCAGTGAACGAGGACAGGGGCCTAACTATGGCTACACCTTC.

The chain has TRBV7-2 and TRBJ2-7; the D gene is possibly TRBD2 (5 bases). The germline CDR1 and CDR2 sequences are SGHTA and FQGNSA. V was trimmed by 5 bases and J by 0 bases, leaving 14 bases between them. The CDR3 has 15 amino acids. Here the CDR3 reads CASSRTRTHSYEQYF. Written as DNA, the CDR3 is TGTGCCAGCAGCAGAACTAGGACGCACTCCTACGAGCAGTACTTC.

The chain has TRBV4-1 and TRBJ1-3, with a tentative D call TRBD1 (6 bases). The CDR3 runs to 14 residues. Germline CDR1 MGHRA, CDR2 YSYEKL. Trimming took off 3 bases at V and 5 bases at J, with 11 bases between the two ends. The CDR3 region is CASSHGTSRNTIYF. In DNA, the CDR3 is TGCGCCAGCAGCCATGGGACATCGAGAAACACCATATATTTT.

This clone was seen a handful of times. The rearrangement links TRBV6-6 to TRBJ2-7; 12 bases are shared with TRBD2. Germline V gene sequence: CDR1 MNHNY, CDR2 SVGAGI (reference sequence). This CDR3 spans 16 amino acids. After removal of 6 bases from V and 3 bases from J, the junction contained 9 bases not matched to a gene. The CDR3 region is CASRRRTSGDIYEQYF. CDR3 coding DNA: TGTGCCAGCAGGCGAAGGACTAGCGGGGATATCTACGAGCAGTACTTC.

Judged by abundance, this clone is medium-sized. The gene calls are TRBV19 and TRBJ1-2; TRBD1 might be the D (6 bases). V gave up 4 bases and J gave up 5 bases, with 20 bases separating them. The CDR3 is 16 residues long. Per germline, CDR1 LNHDA and CDR2 SQIVND (reference sequence). The DNA of the CDR3 is TGTGCCAGTAGTACCGAACCTGACAGGTCGTGGTATGGCTACACCTTC. It specifies CASSTEPDRSWYGYTF.

V and J are TRBV6-5 and TRBJ1-3; the match to TRBD1 covers 9 bases. This CDR3 has 14 residues. The V gene's germline CDR1 is MNHEY and CDR2 SVGAGI. V lost 6 bases, J lost 4 bases, and 4 bases stayed unmatched. The DNA of the CDR3 is TGTGCCAGCAGACAGGGGGCTTTCGGAAACACCATATATTTT. Translated: CASRQGAFGNTIYF.

The chain uses TRBV6-5 and TRBJ2-1; maybe TRBD1 (5 bases). Trimming cost V 0 bases and J 2 bases, with 11 bases left between them. The CDR3 sequence is 16 residues long. CDR1 and CDR2 from the germline V gene are MNHEY and SVGAGI. The CDR3 coding sequence is TGTGCCAGCAGTTACTCTATGGCAGGGACCTACAATGAGCAGTTCTTC. This codes for CASSYSMAGTYNEQFF.

The rearrangement links TRBV27 to TRBJ1-4; D is ambiguous. The CDR3 has 16 amino acids. Germline V gene lookup returns CDR1 MNHEY and CDR2 SMNVEV (reference sequence). V was cut by 8 bases and J by 8 bases, with 24 bases left in between. Here the CDR3 reads CASGTGLAGRYEKLFF. The CDR3 bases are TGTGCCAGCGGAACCGGGCTGGCGGGGAGGTACGAAAAACTGTTTTTT.

The V and J genes are TRBV7-2 and TRBJ2-3, with D uncertain. The CDR3 loop spans 15 amino acids. V lost 5 bases, J lost 6 bases, and 18 bases lay in between. The germline CDR1 and CDR2 sequences are SGHTA and FQGNSA. This CDR3 is CASSPSPAAFDTQYF. CDR3 coding DNA: TGTGCCAGCAGCCCGAGCCCCGCGGCGTTCGATACGCAGTATTTT.

The CDR3 reads CASGLAIETQYF. DNA of the CDR3: TGTGCCTCGGGACTAGCGATCGAGACCCAGTACTTC. V is TRBV30 and J is TRBJ2-5; TRBD2 agrees at 10 bases. Germline V gene data show CDR1 as GTSNPN and CDR2 as SVGIG (reference sequence). This CDR3 has 12 residues. With 7 bases clipped from V and 5 bases from J, the junction kept 4 bases outside the gene matches.

The rearrangement uses TRBV7-6 and TRBJ1-3; no clear D gene. In germline, CDR1 is SGHVS, CDR2 FNYEAQ. This CDR3 is built from 16 residues. Trimming pared 6 bases from V and 0 bases from J, leaving 15 bases between. The CDR3 reads CASSTSGVSSGNTIYF. Here the CDR3 DNA reads TGTGCCAGCAGTACCAGCGGTGTAAGCTCTGGAAACACCATATATTTT.

This chain links TRBV5-1 with TRBJ2-5; 8 bases are shared with TRBD2. Judging by the DNA end, TRBJ2-7 fits better; the J call may be wrong. The length of the CDR3 is 14 residues. Germline V gene data show CDR1 as SGHRS and CDR2 as YFSETQ. The CDR3 bases are TGCGCCAGCAGCTGGCGGGAGGCGAGATACGAGCAGTACTTC. It yields the protein CASSWREARYEQYF.

V and J are TRBV5-5 and TRBJ1-2, with no clear D. The CDR3 contains 15 residues. Germline CDR1 and CDR2: SGHKS and YYEKEE (reference sequence). Deletions cut 4 bases from V and 0 bases from J, with 13 bases between. The CDR3 region has the DNA TGTGCCAGCAGCCCCCAGGTCGGGGCTAACTATGGCTACACCTTC. This codes for CASSPQVGANYGYTF. Looking up the rest from reference TRBV5-5 and TRBJ1-2 gives the full variable domain: DAGVTQSPTHLIKTRGQQVTLRCSPISGHKSVSWYQQVLGQGPQFIFQYYEKEERGRGNFPDRFSARQFPNYSSELNVNALLLGDSALYLCASSPQVGANYGYTFGSGTRLTVV.

Written as DNA, the CDR3 is TGTGCCAGCTCACCACCGGAAACCGGGACAGGACTTAAGACCCAGTACTTC. Its translation: CASSPPETGTGLKTQYF. The chain recombines TRBV18 with TRBJ2-5, with 8 bases matching TRBD1. Looked up from germline, CDR1 is KGHSH and CDR2 is LQKENI. The J segment lost 6 bases and the V segment lost 0 bases, leaving 12 bases of the junction unmatched. The CDR3 loop spans 17 amino acids.

V and J are TRBV10-3 and TRBJ2-5; 8 bases line up with TRBD1. Trimming took 4 bases from V and 2 from J; bases not matched to a gene: 6. The germline V gene has CDR1 ENHRY and CDR2 SYGVKD. The CDR3 totals 15 residues. CDR3 amino acids: CAISGGRGRQETQYF. CDR3 sequence (DNA): TGTGCCATCAGTGGGGGCAGGGGGCGACAAGAGACCCAGTACTTC.

This clone turned up a few times. At one boundary the junction diverges from the germline segment, which might be a read error. The CDR3 nucleotides are TGTGCTAGTGGTTTGGTATTGACACCGAGCTCCTATAATTCCCCCCTCCACTTT. This sequence encodes CASGLVLTPSSYNSPLHF. The chain is built from TRBV12-5 and TRBJ1-6; D gene unclear. The CDR3 contains 18 residues. From germline, CDR1 is LGHNT and CDR2 FRNRAP.

The rearrangement joins TRBV29-1 to TRBJ1-6; D possibly corresponds to TRBD1 (5 bases). V was cut by 6 bases and J by 0 bases, with 18 bases left in between. The CDR3 is 17 residues long. Germline CDR1 SQVTM, CDR2 ANQGSEA. The CDR3 is CSVDVDSLTSYNSPLHF. For the CDR3, the DNA is TGCAGCGTGGACGTCGACAGTCTGACCTCCTATAATTCACCCCTCCACTTT.

In regard to this clone: A junction end diverges from the germline sequence, so it may reflect a read error. Other DNA sequences in this specimen translate into the identical CDR3. V and J are TRBV5-5 and TRBJ1-5; D remains unclear. CDR1 and CDR2 (germline): SGHKS, YYEKEE (reference sequence). This CDR3 has 14 amino acids. DNA for the CDR3: TGCGCCAGCATGCCTGGGCCAAGCAATCAGCCCCAGCATTTT. Its protein product is CASMPGPSNQPQHF.

The J gene is TRBJ1-3, the V gene TRBV4-3, with D unclear. This CDR3 contains 15 residues. From germline, CDR1 is LGHNA and CDR2 YSLEER. V was pared by 0 bases and J by 2 bases, with 8 bases between. The CDR3 sequence: CASSQEWATGNTIYF. In DNA form, the CDR3 reads TGCGCCAGCAGCCAAGAATGGGCGACTGGAAACACCATATATTTT.

This clone appeared once. The chain employs TRBV5-5 and TRBJ2-2; no reliable D call. Trimming took off 4 bases at V and 0 bases at J, with 13 bases between the two ends. This CDR3 contains 16 residues. The germline V gene has CDR1 SGHKS and CDR2 YYEKEE (reference sequence). The chain's CDR3 is CASSNTWAPNTGELFF. The CDR3 DNA follows: TGTGCCAGCAGCAATACGTGGGCTCCGAACACCGGGGAGCTGTTTTTT.

CDR3 in amino acids: CASTPDRWGYGYTF. The CDR3 bases are TGTGCCAGCACCCCGGACAGGTGGGGCTATGGCTACACCTTC. The rearrangement links TRBV6-1 to TRBJ1-2; the match to TRBD1 covers 7 bases. J was trimmed by 4 bases and V by 7 bases; bases with no gene match: 9. The CDR3 is 14 residues long. Germline V lookup: CDR1 MNHNS, CDR2 SASEGT.

The chain uses TRBV21-1 and TRBJ1-5. TRBV21-1 is given as a pseudogene. The CDR3 spans 19 residues. The CDR3 DNA is TGTGCCAGCAGCGAAACCCGAGGGGGGGAGGGGGATAGGAATCAGCCCCAGCATTTT. Protein: CASSETRGGEGDRNQPQHF.

V usage is TRBV7-2 and J usage is TRBJ1-2, with D maybe TRBD1 (5 bases). The CDR3 loop spans 13 amino acids. V lost 5 bases, J lost 5 bases, and 12 bases lay in between. CDR1 SGHTA and CDR2 FQGNSA come from the germline V gene. CDR3 sequence (DNA): TGTGCCAGCAGCCGACGCGGGGGATATGGCTACACCTTC. This sequence encodes CASSRRGGYGYTF.

J is TRBJ2-7 and V is TRBV4-2; 7 bases map to TRBD2. J gave up 0 bases and V 0 bases, and 5 bases lay outside the gene matches. Germline-derived CDR1 and CDR2 are LGHNA and YNFKEQ. The CDR3 is 16 residues long. For the CDR3, the DNA is TGTGCCAGCAGCCAAGATCGGTCGGGAGGCTCCTACGAGCAGTACTTC. This gives the protein CASSQDRSGGSYEQYF.